The 29 T cell receptor beta chains below all came from one sample that was sequenced in a study of blood T cell repertoires in COVID-19. Sequencing used immunoSEQ multiplex PCR; TCRdb keeps in-frame clones, though not all of them. The sample holds around 150,000 clones, roughly 84% seen once. The sequencing input was peripheral blood. These receptors came from a man aged 25 to 40 with COVID-19, enrolled during active disease.

The rearrangement joins TRBV7-9 to TRBJ2-5; no clear D gene. V lost 0 bases and J 5 bases, leaving 13 bases between the germline ends. Germline V lookup: CDR1 SEHNR, CDR2 FQNEAQ (reference sequence). The CDR3 consists of 15 residues. DNA for the CDR3: TGTGCCAGCAGCTTAGCTAGTACGGCGAGGGAGACCCAGTACTTC. Translating gives CASSLASTARETQYF.

This clone has only one observation. This chain uses TRBV2 with TRBJ1-2; 8 bases map to TRBD1. CDR1 is SNHLY and CDR2 is FYNNEI in the germline V gene. This CDR3 region has 15 residues. V lost 6 bases and J lost 2; bases outside the gene matches: 8. The CDR3 protein is CASSYQGQVNYGYTF. The CDR3, as DNA: TGTGCCAGCAGCTATCAGGGACAGGTGAACTATGGCTACACCTTC.

The chain has TRBV3-1 (or the pseudogene TRBV3-2) and TRBJ1-2; 10 nucleotides match TRBD1. This CDR3 is built from 14 residues. The germline V gene encodes CDR1 LGHDT and CDR2 YNNKEL (reference sequence). V shed 5 bases, J shed 7 bases, and the junction held 7 bases outside the gene matches. Here the CDR3 DNA reads TGTGCCAGCAGCGCGTTCGACAGGGGGCCTGGCTACACCTTC. The encoded protein is CASSAFDRGPGYTF.

V usage is TRBV6-5 and J usage is TRBJ2-7, with 10 bases that match TRBD2. CDR1 and CDR2 from the germline V gene are MNHEY and SVGAGI. Trimming removed 0 bases from V and 5 bases from J; junction bases left unmatched: 7. The CDR3 extends over 16 amino acids. The CDR3 loop reads CASSYSGAGGPHEQYF. The CDR3 DNA reads TGTGCCAGCAGTTACTCAGGAGCGGGAGGGCCCCACGAGCAGTACTTC.

This clone was counted a few times. The chain joins TRBV12-3 or TRBV12-4 to TRBJ1-1; D may be TRBD1 (5 bases). The CDR3 extends over 13 amino acids. The V end lost 6 bases, the J end lost 1 base, and 9 bases lay between the germline ends. The CDR3 sequence: CASSFGQNTEAFF. The CDR3 nucleotides read TGTGCCAGCAGCTTCGGACAGAACACTGAAGCTTTCTTT.

The CDR3 reads CSSGGPYGYTF. CDR3 coding DNA: TGCAGCTCCGGTGGGCCCTATGGCTACACCTTC. This sequence joins TRBV29-1 and TRBJ1-2; D is unresolved. Germline assignment: CDR1 SQVTM and CDR2 ANQGSEA. This CDR3 is built from 11 residues. V was shortened by 8 bases and J by 4 bases, with 11 bases between the two germline ends.

This rearrangement joins TRBV20-1 to TRBJ1-4; D remains ambiguous. This CDR3 has 10 amino acids. Trimming took 6 bases from V and 5 from J, leaving 4 bases between them. The germline V gene has CDR1 DFQATT and CDR2 SNEGSKA (reference sequence). CDR3 in DNA: TGCAGTGCCCCGAATGAAAAACTGTTTTTT. Amino acid sequence: CSAPNEKLFF.

This sequence joins TRBV5-6 and TRBJ2-1; maybe TRBD1 (6 bases). Germline V lookup: CDR1 SGHDT, CDR2 YYEEEE. V lost 0 bases and J lost 0, with 7 bases in between. The CDR3 has 15 residues. CDR3 DNA sequence: TGTGCCAGCAGCTTGGTACAGGGCTCCTACAATGAGCAGTTCTTC. Encoded protein: CASSLVQGSYNEQFF.

The V gene is TRBV28, the J gene TRBJ1-1, with D tentatively TRBD1 (5 bases). Germline CDR1 MDHEN, CDR2 SYDVKM. V dropped 5 bases and J dropped 4 bases, with 14 bases sitting between them. This CDR3 comprises 14 residues. CDR3 nucleotides: TGTGCCAGCAGTCCCCGCGGAGGGGTCACTGAAGCTTTCTTT. Translation: CASSPRGGVTEAFF.

The rearrangement joins TRBV5-1 to TRBJ2-7, with D possibly matching TRBD2 (5 bases). Germline-derived CDR1 and CDR2 are SGHRS and YFSETQ. Between the trimmed V and J ends, which lost 1 base and 1 base, there was a span of 9 bases. This CDR3 has 14 residues. Here the CDR3 reads CASSLSGSSYEQYF. The CDR3 bases are TGCGCCAGCAGCTTGTCGGGGAGTTCCTACGAGCAGTACTTC.

The V call is TRBV10-1, the J call TRBJ2-1; 7 bases are a match to TRBD2. J gave up 6 bases and V 3 bases, and 14 bases lay outside the gene matches. There are 17 residues in the CDR3. CDR1 WNHNN and CDR2 SYGVQD come from the germline V gene (reference sequence). CDR3 in DNA: TGCGCCAGCAGTGACCCAAGCGGGACCCATCACCCCAATGAGCAGTTCTTC. Translating it yields CASSDPSGTHHPNEQFF.

Turning to this clone: The junction departs from germline at one end; a sequencing error may be responsible. This chain links TRBV13 with TRBJ2-1; a weak D match, TRBD1 (5 bases). Germline V gene data show CDR1 as PRHDT and CDR2 as FYEKMQ (reference sequence). CDR3 length: 17 amino acids. In DNA, the CDR3 is TGTACCAGCAGCGAGTGGCGGACACCCCCTCACGACAATGAGCAGTTCTTC. Translated, it gives CTSSEWRTPPHDNEQFF.

The CDR3: CASSPTGYSNQPQHF. CDR3 DNA sequence: TGTGCCAGCTCGCCTACAGGGTATAGCAATCAGCCCCAGCATTTT. The chain carries TRBV18 and TRBJ1-5; possibly TRBD1 for D (6 bases). V gave up 6 bases and J gave up 0 bases, with 12 bases separating them. The germline CDR1 and CDR2 sequences are KGHSH and LQKENI. The CDR3 sequence is 15 residues long.

J is TRBJ2-7 and V is TRBV6-2 or TRBV6-3; tentatively, D is TRBD2 (6 bases). This CDR3 has 14 amino acids. Germline CDR1 MNHEY, CDR2 SVGEGT. The germline V and J ends were trimmed by 4 bases and 3 bases, with 13 bases remaining between them. CDR3 nucleotide sequence: TGTGCCAGCAGTTCCCTATCGGAGGGCTACGAGCAGTACTTC. Residues: CASSSLSEGYEQYF.

The chain uses TRBV24-1 and TRBJ2-1; the match to TRBD1 covers 11 bases. After removal of 7 bases from V and 6 bases from J, the junction contained 7 bases not matched to a gene. CDR3 size: 15 residues. Per the germline V gene, CDR1 is KGHDR and CDR2 is SFDVKD. Here the CDR3 reads CATSLSGTGGNEQFF. CDR3 sequence (DNA): TGTGCCACCAGCCTATCCGGGACAGGGGGCAATGAGCAGTTCTTC.

The chain carries TRBV19 and TRBJ2-1, with D maybe TRBD2 (5 bases). Between the trimmed V and J ends, which lost 2 bases and 10 bases, there was a span of 18 bases. The CDR3 spans 15 residues. Germline lookup yields CDR1 LNHDA and CDR2 SQIVND (reference sequence). The CDR3 here is CASSISSLAAGEQFF. The CDR3 DNA follows: TGTGCCAGTAGTATAAGCAGCCTAGCCGCAGGCGAGCAGTTCTTC.

The CDR3 spells CASSFRGEGQPQHF. For the CDR3, the DNA is TGTGCCAGCAGTTTTAGAGGGGAGGGCCAGCCCCAGCATTTT. The chain has TRBV27 and TRBJ1-5, with TRBD1 as a possible D gene (5 bases). The CDR3 is made up of 14 amino acids. Trimming took 3 bases from V and 7 from J, leaving 13 bases between them. CDR1 and CDR2 (germline): MNHEY, SMNVEV (reference sequence).

This clone has a handful of counts. This chain links TRBV24-1 with TRBJ2-1; D gene ambiguous. V gave up 4 bases and J gave up 9 bases, with 18 bases separating them. CDR1 and CDR2 from the germline V gene are KGHDR and SFDVKD. This CDR3 is 15 amino acids long. CDR3 region: CATSDATEERSEQFF. Written as DNA, the CDR3 is TGTGCCACCAGTGACGCCACCGAGGAACGGAGTGAGCAGTTCTTC.

This clone appeared once. V usage is TRBV6-2 or TRBV6-3 and J usage is TRBJ2-1; D gene unclear. Trimming stripped 4 bases from V and 3 bases from J, with 7 bases between. From germline, CDR1 is MNHEY and CDR2 SVGEGT. The CDR3 runs 13 residues. The CDR3 protein is CASSSTLYNEQFF. The CDR3 nucleotides read TGTGCCAGCAGTTCTACCCTCTACAATGAGCAGTTCTTC.

This clone has just a few counts. The V and J genes are TRBV2 and TRBJ2-7, with D unresolved. The V end lost 4 bases, the J end lost 5 bases, and 6 bases lay between the germline ends. The CDR3 has 11 amino acids. Germline lookup yields CDR1 SNHLY and CDR2 FYNNEI. Here the CDR3 reads CASSVSDEQYF. The CDR3 nucleotides are TGTGCCAGCAGTGTGAGCGACGAGCAGTACTTC.

This chain connects TRBV28 to TRBJ2-7, with 7 positions matching TRBD1. Germline trimming cut 8 bases from V and 1 base from J; bases unmatched to any gene: 11. Germline values: CDR1 MDHEN, CDR2 SYDVKM. The CDR3 consists of 15 residues. This CDR3 reads CASFPNRDSSYEQYF. The CDR3 DNA sequence: TGTGCCAGCTTCCCCAACCGGGACAGTTCCTACGAGCAGTACTTC.

The V and J genes are TRBV24-1 and TRBJ2-7, with TRBD1 matching 9 bases. Germline-derived CDR1 and CDR2 are KGHDR and SFDVKD. The CDR3 totals 15 residues. J gave up 3 bases and V 4 bases, and 6 bases lay outside the gene matches. The CDR3 sequence: CATSDRTGANYEQYF. The CDR3 coding sequence is TGTGCCACCAGTGACCGGACAGGGGCGAACTACGAGCAGTACTTC.

The chain combines TRBV2 with TRBJ1-1; D uncertain. There are 11 residues in the CDR3. The germline CDR1 and CDR2 sequences are SNHLY and FYNNEI. Trimming removed 11 bases from V and 1 base from J, with 8 bases in between. The CDR3 DNA sequence: TGTGCCGTCTATAGGAACACTGAAGCTTTCTTT. Translation gives CAVYRNTEAFF.

V is TRBV27 and J is TRBJ1-1; D remains ambiguous. Germline V gene data show CDR1 as MNHEY and CDR2 as SMNVEV (reference sequence). V lost 2 bases to trimming and J lost 1 base, with 8 bases between them. There are 14 residues in the CDR3. The DNA for the CDR3 is TGTGCCAGCAGTTTAGCACACCCGAACACTGAAGCTTTCTTT. This codes for CASSLAHPNTEAFF.

The chain uses TRBV25-1 and TRBJ2-3; D is perhaps TRBD2 (6 bases). V lost 1 base to trimming and J lost 9 bases, with 17 bases between them. In germline, CDR1 is MGHDK, CDR2 SYGVNS. The CDR3 length is 15 residues. CDR3 bases: TGTGCCAGCAGTGAATCGGGGACTCCCCGGGGAACGCAGTATTTT. The encoded protein is CASSESGTPRGTQYF.

The rearrangement links TRBV5-1 to TRBJ2-7; 9 bases map to TRBD1. Germline lookup yields CDR1 SGHRS and CDR2 YFSETQ. The CDR3 spans 13 residues. Trimming took 5 bases from V and 2 from J; bases not matched to a gene: 2. CDR3 DNA sequence: TGCGCCAGCAGGGGGACAGGGACCTACGAGCAGTACTTC. This sequence encodes CASRGTGTYEQYF.

V is TRBV6-5 and J is TRBJ2-7, with 7 bases matching TRBD2. J gave up 6 bases and V 6 bases, and 8 bases lay outside the gene matches. Germline CDR1 and CDR2: MNHEY and SVGAGI. CDR3 length: 13 residues. Here the CDR3 DNA reads TGTGCCAGCAGGCCTAGCGGCTTAGGCGAGCAGTACTTC. Protein: CASRPSGLGEQYF.

This clone was seen a single time. The gene calls are TRBV2 and TRBJ2-5; TRBD1 might be the D (6 bases). CDR1 is SNHLY, CDR2 FYNNEI, per germline. V was trimmed by 7 bases and J by 1 base, leaving 16 bases between them. The CDR3 is 15 amino acids. The CDR3: CASIHRAGSQETQYF. CDR3 nucleotide sequence: TGTGCCAGCATTCACAGGGCGGGCAGCCAAGAGACCCAGTACTTC. The full variable domain, in which reference TRBV2 and TRBJ2-5 provide the parts outside the CDR3, is EPEVTQTPSHQVTQMGQEVILRCVPISNHLYFYWYRQILGQKVEFLVSFYNNEISEKSEIFDDQFSVERPDGSNFTLKIRSTKLEDSAMYFCASIHRAGSQETQYFGPGTRLLVL.

The V call is TRBV5-6, the J call TRBJ2-1; D gene ambiguous. V was clipped by 3 bases and J by 4 bases, with 5 bases between them. Per germline, CDR1 SGHDT and CDR2 YYEEEE. There are 12 residues in the CDR3. The CDR3 sequence: CASSSQYNEQFF. The CDR3 DNA reads TGTGCCAGCAGCTCCCAGTACAATGAGCAGTTCTTC. The full variable domain, with the rest looked up from reference TRBV5-6 and TRBJ2-1, is DAGVTQSPTHLIKTRGQQVTLRCSPKSGHDTVSWYQQALGQGPQFIFQYYEEEERQRGNFPDRFSGHQFPNYSSELNVNALLLGDSALYLCASSSQYNEQFFGPGTRLTVL.